Listed below are T cell receptor beta chains from one sample, sequenced in a study of blood T cell repertoires in COVID-19. Clones were read by immunoSEQ multiplex PCR, and TCRdb kept only the in-frame ones, dropping some. The sample gives over 85,000 clones, 75% to 85% of which show up once; just under 25% is in the top ten. The sample consisted of peripheral blood. These receptor sequences come from a man aged 55 to 70 with acute or convalescent COVID-19. Each CDR3 is given with its conserved first and last residue. The order of the fields is D gene, J gene, V gene, clone size, CDR3 DNA, CDR3 protein. A D gene is named only where the DNA matches it firmly. Clone size appears in some rows only: once, few, many, or a class for an expanded clone.

TRBD1 TRBJ2-6 TRBV4-1 - TGCGCCAGCAGCCAAACAGGGGGCTCTGGGGCCAACGTCCTGACTTTC CASSQTGGSGANVLTF
TRBD1 TRBJ1-2 TRBV5-5 - TGTGCCAGCAGCTCCTCAGGGACAGATAACTATGGCTACACCTTC CASSSSGTDNYGYTF
- TRBJ2-5 TRBV5-1 once TGCGCCAGCAGCTTGGCCGGCATGAGGGAGACCCAGTACTTC CASSLAGMRETQYF
TRBD1 TRBJ1-6 TRBV18 - TGTGCCAGCTCACGGGACAGGGAAGGTTCACCCCTCCACTTT CASSRDREGSPLHF
- TRBJ2-1 TRBV18 - TGTGCCAGCTCACCACCGGAGGGGGCTTCCTACAATGAGCAGTTCTTC CASSPPEGASYNEQFF
- TRBJ2-5 TRBV28 - TGTGCCAGCAGCCGCAGGGAACTGGAGACCCAGTACTTC CASSRRELETQYF
TRBD1 TRBJ1-1 TRBV9 - TGTGCCAGCAGCGTAACAGGGGTCACTGAAGCTTTCTTT CASSVTGVTEAFF
- TRBJ1-1 TRBV7-2 - TGTGCCAGCAGCTTAGATGGAGGCACTGAAGCTTTCTTT CASSLDGGTEAFF
TRBD2 TRBJ2-7 TRBV5-6 few TGTGCCAGCAGCTTCGGCGGGGGAACCTACGGGGAGCAGTACTTC CASSFGGGTYGEQYF
- TRBJ2-1 TRBV11-2 - TGTGCCAGCAGACCCAAGACTAGTGGTGAGCAGTTCTTC CASRPKTSGEQFF
- TRBJ1-6 TRBV2 - TGTGCCAGCAAACCCTCCGGACTCAATTCACCCCTCCACTTT CASKPSGLNSPLHF